This T cell receptor beta chain appears in the sequencing data of a study of T cell responses to AZD1222 COVID-19 vaccine. Study-level information: Second doses at about 4 or about 12 weeks were pooled.

The germline V gene has CDR1 SGHDN and CDR2 FVKESK. This CDR3 is built from 15 residues. Between the trimmed V and J ends, which lost 2 bases and 4 bases, there was a span of 15 bases. Study-level findings and limits: Targets within unmutated variant regions were reportedly found for nearly half of spike-specific TCRs. It was only after the peak T cell response that any repertoires were sampled.

Clones were sequenced by immunoSEQ multiplex PCR, and TCRdb holds only the in-frame ones, with some missing. The sample records around 160,000 clones, 90% to 95% being singletons. As regards this clone: Its antigen is still unknown.

The chain couples TRBV14 to TRBJ2-7; D is possibly TRBD1 or TRBD2 (6 bases each). The receptor was derived from an adult in good health. The source material was peripheral blood, sampled on day 0 of AZD1222 vaccination. CDR3 DNA: TGTGCCAGCAGCCAACGAGTCGGGGGCGCATACGAGCAGTACTTC. As protein: CASSQRVGGAYEQYF.